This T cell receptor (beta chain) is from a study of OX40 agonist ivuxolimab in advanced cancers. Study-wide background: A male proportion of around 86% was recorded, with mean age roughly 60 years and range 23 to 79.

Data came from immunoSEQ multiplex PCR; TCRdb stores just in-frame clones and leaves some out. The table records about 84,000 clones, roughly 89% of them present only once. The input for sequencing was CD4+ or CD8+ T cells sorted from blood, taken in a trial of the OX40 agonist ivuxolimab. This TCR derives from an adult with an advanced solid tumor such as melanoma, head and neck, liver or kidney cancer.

The CDR3 sequence: CASSTRQEHSGANVLTF. CDR3 in DNA: TGTGCCAGCAGCACCAGACAGGAGCACTCTGGGGCCAACGTCCTGACTTTC. The gene calls are TRBV21-1 and TRBJ2-6; no DNA check was done on the table's D call, TRBD1. TRBV21-1 is a listed pseudogene. The CDR3 runs 17 residues.